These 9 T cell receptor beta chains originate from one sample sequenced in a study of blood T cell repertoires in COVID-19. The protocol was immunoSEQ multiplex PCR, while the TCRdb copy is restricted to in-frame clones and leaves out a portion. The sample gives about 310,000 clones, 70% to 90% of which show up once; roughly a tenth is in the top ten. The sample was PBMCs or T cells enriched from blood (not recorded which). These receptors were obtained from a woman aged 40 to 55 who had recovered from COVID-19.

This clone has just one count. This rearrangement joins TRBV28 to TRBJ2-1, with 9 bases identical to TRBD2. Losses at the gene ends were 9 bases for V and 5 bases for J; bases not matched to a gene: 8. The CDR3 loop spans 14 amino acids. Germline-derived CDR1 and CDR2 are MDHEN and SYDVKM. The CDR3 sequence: CASVGGRANNEQFF. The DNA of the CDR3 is TGTGCCAGTGTAGGCGGGAGGGCCAACAATGAGCAGTTCTTC.

The chain's CDR3 is CASSIWSGDTQYF. CDR3 DNA: TGTGCCAGTAGTATATGGAGCGGGGATACGCAGTATTTT. This chain uses TRBV19 with TRBJ2-3, with D perhaps TRBD2 (6 bases). CDR1 and CDR2 from the germline V gene are LNHDA and SQIVND (reference sequence). Trimming removed 2 bases from V and 6 bases from J, with 9 bases in between. The CDR3 is made up of 13 amino acids.

The CDR3 loop reads CASSTGSGYGYTF. The CDR3 nucleotides read TGTGCCAGCAGTACCGGGTCGGGGTACGGCTACACCTTC. The chain has TRBV5-6 and TRBJ1-2; D uncertain. The CDR3 totals 13 residues. V was trimmed by 5 bases and J by 8 bases, leaving 16 bases between them. The germline V gene has CDR1 SGHDT and CDR2 YYEEEE.

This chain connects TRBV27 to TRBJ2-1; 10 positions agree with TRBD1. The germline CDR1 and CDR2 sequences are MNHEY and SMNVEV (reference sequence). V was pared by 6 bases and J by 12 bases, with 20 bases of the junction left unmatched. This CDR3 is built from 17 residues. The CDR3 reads CASRTLLWDRGPKRQFF. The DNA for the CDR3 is TGTGCCAGCAGAACTCTGCTTTGGGACAGGGGCCCTAAGCGGCAGTTCTTC.

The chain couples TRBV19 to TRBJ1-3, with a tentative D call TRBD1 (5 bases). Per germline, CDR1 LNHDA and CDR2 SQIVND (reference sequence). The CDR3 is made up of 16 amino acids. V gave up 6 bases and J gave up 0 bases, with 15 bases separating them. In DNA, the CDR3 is TGTGCCAGTAGGGGACTTGACATTCACTCTGGAAACACCATATATTTT. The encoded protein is CASRGLDIHSGNTIYF.

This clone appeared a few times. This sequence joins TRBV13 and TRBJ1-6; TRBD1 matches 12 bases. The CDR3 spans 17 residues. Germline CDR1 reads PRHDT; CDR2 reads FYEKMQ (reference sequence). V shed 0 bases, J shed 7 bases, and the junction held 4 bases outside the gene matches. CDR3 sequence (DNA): TGTGCCAGCAGCTTAGGGGGACAGGGGGCGCACAATTCACCCCTCCACTTT. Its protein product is CASSLGGQGAHNSPLHF.

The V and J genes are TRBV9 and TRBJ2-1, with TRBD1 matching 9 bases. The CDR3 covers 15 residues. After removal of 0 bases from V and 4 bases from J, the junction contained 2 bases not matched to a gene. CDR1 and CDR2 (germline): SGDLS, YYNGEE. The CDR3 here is CASSVEQGAYNEQFF. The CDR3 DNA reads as TGTGCCAGCAGCGTAGAACAGGGGGCTTACAATGAGCAGTTCTTC.

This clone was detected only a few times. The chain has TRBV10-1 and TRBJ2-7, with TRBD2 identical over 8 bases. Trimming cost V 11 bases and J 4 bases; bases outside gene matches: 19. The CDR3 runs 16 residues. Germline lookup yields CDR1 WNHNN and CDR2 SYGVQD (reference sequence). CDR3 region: CARAGERELRVYEQYF. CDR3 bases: TGCGCCCGGGCAGGGGAGCGGGAGCTAAGAGTTTACGAGCAGTACTTC.

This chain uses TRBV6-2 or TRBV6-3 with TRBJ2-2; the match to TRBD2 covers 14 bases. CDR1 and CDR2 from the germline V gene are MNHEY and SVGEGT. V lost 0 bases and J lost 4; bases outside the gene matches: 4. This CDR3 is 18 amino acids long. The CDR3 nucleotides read TGTGCCAGCAGTTACTCGACTAGCGGGAGGGCCCGCACCGGGGAGCTGTTTTTT. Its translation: CASSYSTSGRARTGELFF.